The 21 T cell receptor beta chains given below trace back to one sample, sequenced in a study of blood T cell repertoires in COVID-19. Sequenced by immunoSEQ multiplex PCR; TCRdb stores in-frame clones only, minus some. The table includes about 62,000 clones, less than 85% detected once. The sequenced material came from peripheral blood. The receptor set was obtained from a man aged 60 to 75 with acute or convalescent COVID-19.

The chain carries TRBV7-8 and TRBJ2-3, with 7 bases aligning to TRBD2. CDR3 length equals 14 residues. Unmatched junction bases numbered 5, after V lost 0 bases and J lost 8 bases. CDR1 SGHVS and CDR2 FQNEAQ come from the germline V gene. DNA for the CDR3: TGTGCCAGCAGCTTAGCGGGAGGGCCAGGTACGCAGTATTTT. Protein sequence: CASSLAGGPGTQYF. Using reference TRBV7-8 and TRBJ2-3 for the parts outside the CDR3, the full variable domain is GAGVSQSPRYKVAKRGQDVALRCDPISGHVSLFWYQQALGQGPEFLTYFQNEAQLDKSGLPSDRFFAERPEGSVSTLKIQRTQQEDSAVYLCASSLAGGPGTQYFGPGTRLTVL.

This sequence joins TRBV6-4 and TRBJ1-2; TRBD1 agrees at 8 bases. J was trimmed by 1 base and V by 6 bases; bases with no gene match: 4. Germline loops: CDR1 MRHNA, CDR2 SNTAGT. The CDR3 sequence is 14 residues long. CDR3 DNA sequence: TGTGCCAGCAGCCCCGGACAGGGTAACTATGGCTACACCTTC. This sequence encodes CASSPGQGNYGYTF.

This sequence joins TRBV10-3 and TRBJ2-5; 9 bases agree with TRBD1. Trimming cost V 7 bases and J 3 bases; bases outside gene matches: 6. The CDR3 runs to 14 residues. From germline, CDR1 is ENHRY and CDR2 SYGVKD. In DNA, the CDR3 is TGTGCCATCAAGGGACAGGGAGGGAAAGAGACCCAGTACTTC. Amino acids: CAIKGQGGKETQYF.

The sample holds a few counts of this clone. The chain employs TRBV10-1 and TRBJ2-7; D might be TRBD1 (5 bases). The CDR3 contains 14 residues. V was shortened by 4 bases and J by 5 bases, with 15 bases between the two germline ends. Per germline, CDR1 WNHNN and CDR2 SYGVQD (reference sequence). CDR3 loop: CASSVSQGGDEQYF. CDR3 DNA sequence: TGCGCCAGCAGTGTGAGCCAGGGTGGCGACGAGCAGTACTTC.

The chain has TRBV24-1 and TRBJ1-4; TRBD1 matches 8 bases. The CDR3 spans 15 residues. Germline CDR1 is KGHDR and CDR2 is SFDVKD. V dropped 4 bases and J dropped 4; count of bases not matched to a gene: 4. Here the CDR3 DNA reads TGTGCCACCAGTGACCCAGGGGGCAATAATGAAAAACTGTTTTTT. Translation gives CATSDPGGNNEKLFF.

V gene TRBV5-6 combines with J gene TRBJ1-5; tentative D call: TRBD1 (6 bases). Per germline, CDR1 SGHDT and CDR2 YYEEEE. The CDR3 has 15 amino acids. V lost 5 bases and J lost 6, with 18 bases in between. CDR3 in amino acids: CASSTRQVSSQPQHF. CDR3 in DNA: TGTGCCAGCAGTACAAGACAGGTTTCCAGTCAGCCCCAGCATTTT.

V usage is TRBV18 and J usage is TRBJ2-1; 7 nucleotides match TRBD2. The J segment lost 4 bases and the V segment lost 2 bases, leaving 5 bases of the junction unmatched. The CDR3 contains 15 residues. The germline CDR1 and CDR2 sequences are KGHSH and LQKENI. The CDR3 DNA follows: TGTGCCAGCTCACCAACCGCGGGAGCATACAATGAGCAGTTCTTC. As protein: CASSPTAGAYNEQFF. The full variable domain, with the rest looked up from reference TRBV18 and TRBJ2-1, is NAGVMQNPRHLVRRRGQEARLRCSPMKGHSHVYWYRQLPEEGLKFMVYLQKENIIDESGMPKERFSAEFPKEGPSILRIQQVVRGDSAAYFCASSPTAGAYNEQFFGPGTRLTVL.

J is TRBJ2-3 and V is TRBV5-6, with no clear D. V was cut by 3 bases and J by 10 bases, with 9 bases left in between. CDR1 SGHDT and CDR2 YYEEEE come from the germline V gene. The CDR3 sequence is 11 residues long. In DNA form, the CDR3 reads TGTGCCAGCAGCTACTCAGAGGCGCAGTATTTT. Protein sequence: CASSYSEAQYF.

The chain is built from TRBV23-1 and TRBJ2-7; tentatively, D is TRBD2 (5 bases). TRBV23-1 is filed as an ORF, its function uncertain. Trimming pared 6 bases from V and 2 bases from J, leaving 14 bases between. This CDR3 contains 14 residues. The DNA of the CDR3 is TGCGCCAGCAGGCCACCCTGGGGAGCCTACGAGCAGTACTTC. Protein product: CASRPPWGAYEQYF.

The chain uses TRBV5-4 and TRBJ1-4; the match to TRBD1 covers 8 bases. Per the germline V gene, CDR1 is SGHNT and CDR2 is YYREEE (reference sequence). This CDR3 comprises 16 residues. V trimming: 2 bases; J trimming: 7 bases; junction bases outside the gene matches: 10. In DNA, the CDR3 is TGTGCCAGCAGCTTCCTCTCAGGGGGCGCAAGTGAAAAACTGTTTTTT. This encodes CASSFLSGGASEKLFF. Full variable domain (remainder filled in from reference TRBV5-4 and TRBJ1-4): ETGVTQSPTHLIKTRGQQVTLRCSSQSGHNTVSWYQQALGQGPQFIFQYYREEENGRGNFPPRFSGLQFPNYSSELNVNALELDDSALYLCASSFLSGGASEKLFFGSGTQLSVL.

The chain links TRBV15 to TRBJ2-1, with 7 bases matching TRBD1. This CDR3 has 15 residues. Germline trimming cut 7 bases from V and 4 bases from J; bases unmatched to any gene: 10. Germline lookup yields CDR1 LNHNV and CDR2 YYDKDF (reference sequence). The chain's CDR3 is CATNAGDSRYNEQFF. The CDR3 DNA is TGTGCCACCAATGCAGGGGACAGCCGATACAATGAGCAGTTCTTC.

This chain's CDR3 is CASTRGYRAGANVLTF. The CDR3 nucleotides read TGTGCCAGCACCAGGGGCTACAGGGCTGGGGCCAACGTCCTGACTTTC. The V gene is TRBV21-1, the J gene TRBJ2-6; TRBD1, the table's D call, lacks a check against the DNA. TRBV21-1 is a listed pseudogene. The CDR3 is 16 amino acids.

The rearrangement joins TRBV2 to TRBJ2-1, with 12 bases matching TRBD2. The CDR3 totals 16 residues. Per germline, CDR1 SNHLY and CDR2 FYNNEI. After removal of 4 bases from V and 2 bases from J, the junction contained 3 bases not matched to a gene. The CDR3 nucleotides are TGTGCCAGCAGTGCGACTAGCGGGAGTGCCTACAATGAGCAGTTCTTC. As protein: CASSATSGSAYNEQFF.

The V call is TRBV4-2, the J call TRBJ2-7, with D perhaps matching TRBD1 (6 bases). Per the germline V gene, CDR1 is LGHNA and CDR2 is YNFKEQ. There are 14 residues in the CDR3. V gave up 1 base and J gave up 1 base, with 8 bases separating them. For the CDR3, the DNA is TGTGCCAGCAGCCAAGCGACAGGATCCTACGAGCAGTACTTC. It is translated as CASSQATGSYEQYF.

This chain uses TRBV4-3 with TRBJ1-4; 9 nucleotides agree with TRBD1. CDR1 is LGHNA, CDR2 YSLEER, per germline. J lost 14 bases, V lost 5 bases, and 12 bases had no gene match. This CDR3 has 14 residues. The CDR3 protein is CASSRQGEVSRLFF. CDR3 sequence (DNA): TGCGCCAGCAGCAGACAGGGGGAGGTATCTCGGCTGTTTTTT.

The chain recombines TRBV4-2 with TRBJ2-2, with TRBD2 matching 9 bases. The CDR3 consists of 18 residues. The V gene end was trimmed by 3 bases and the J gene end by 5 bases; junction bases not matched to a gene: 13. Germline V gene data show CDR1 as LGHNA and CDR2 as YNFKEQ. The CDR3 DNA reads TGTGCCAGCAGCCACCCGGGCGTGGGACTAGCAGCTACCGGGGAGCTGTTTTTT. This codes for CASSHPGVGLAATGELFF.

This clone came up a few times. J is TRBJ2-2 and V is TRBV11-2; no definite D call. Germline V gene data show CDR1 as SGHAT and CDR2 as FQNNGV. V lost 2 bases to trimming and J lost 2 bases, with 9 bases between them. CDR3 length: 15 amino acids. CDR3 sequence: CASSLLSHNTGELFF. Here the CDR3 DNA reads TGTGCCAGCAGCTTACTTTCACACAACACCGGGGAGCTGTTTTTT. The variable domain in full, with the rest retrieved from reference TRBV11-2 and TRBJ2-2, is EAGVAQSPRYKIIEKRQSVAFWCNPISGHATLYWYQQILGQGPKLLIQFQNNGVVDDSQLPKDRFSAERLKGVDSTLKIQPAKLEDSAVYLCASSLLSHNTGELFFGEGSRLTVL.

There are a few counts of this clone. V and J are TRBV7-9 and TRBJ2-1; the match to TRBD2 covers 12 bases. The germline V gene encodes CDR1 SEHNR and CDR2 FQNEAQ (reference sequence). Trimming removed 5 bases from V and 7 bases from J; junction bases left unmatched: 6. The CDR3 spans 15 residues. The CDR3: CASSPGLAGPNEQFF. Written as DNA, the CDR3 is TGTGCCAGCAGCCCAGGACTAGCGGGGCCTAATGAGCAGTTCTTC.

The chain employs TRBV6-1 and TRBJ2-3; 7 bases line up with TRBD1. Germline V gene sequence: CDR1 MNHNS, CDR2 SASEGT. V shed 2 bases and J 0 bases; nucleotides not matched to a gene: 8. The CDR3 consists of 17 residues. The CDR3 DNA is TGTGCCAGCAGTGAACCCCGACAGGGTGCTAGCACAGATACGCAGTATTTT. This sequence encodes CASSEPRQGASTDTQYF.

V and J are TRBV28 and TRBJ2-7, with TRBD2 identical over 7 bases. Germline lookup yields CDR1 MDHEN and CDR2 SYDVKM. V shed 6 bases, J shed 2 bases, and the junction held 7 bases outside the gene matches. The CDR3 loop spans 14 amino acids. CDR3 residues: CASSPLAEAYEQYF. Here the CDR3 DNA reads TGTGCCAGCAGCCCTCTAGCGGAGGCCTACGAGCAGTACTTC.

This chain links TRBV6-6 with TRBJ1-1; D is unclear. There are 14 residues in the CDR3. Deletions cut 6 bases from V and 1 base from J, with 12 bases between. The V gene's germline CDR1 is MNHNY and CDR2 SVGAGI (reference sequence). The CDR3 DNA sequence: TGTGCCAGCAGGCCCTGGCTTGAGAACACTGAAGCTTTCTTT. Its translation: CASRPWLENTEAFF.